Below are 11 T cell receptor beta chains sequenced from a single sample in a study of post-analysis software for immune sequencing data. Study results and limitations: Controls had lower frequencies than patients of about five TRBV segments, which included TRBV5-6, TRBV5-1 and TRBV20-1.

No cognate antigen is known for these TCRs. Prepared TCR beta cDNA libraries contained unique molecular identifiers. TCRdb processed the PCR reads anew with MiXCR; each CDR3 protein has one entry. The table shows roughly 800,000 distinct CDR3 sequences, with 46% occurring only once. Sequences were obtained from blood. The receptors shown here come from a girl aged 5-17 years with multiple sclerosis.

This sequence joins TRBV12-3 or TRBV12-4 and TRBJ1-1; TRBD1 might be the D (6 bases). The CDR3 consists of 17 residues. V was cut by 5 bases and J by 3 bases, with 22 bases left in between. The CDR3 DNA sequence: TGTGCCAGCAGTGGGGGTCGGGGACACCGCGTGGACACTGAAGCTTTCTTT. This sequence encodes CASSGGRGHRVDTEAFF.

J is TRBJ2-7 and V is TRBV7-2; 8 nucleotides match TRBD1. The CDR3 runs to 15 residues. V dropped 1 base and J dropped 3; count of bases not matched to a gene: 5. CDR1 and CDR2 (germline): SGHTA, FQGNSA. Here the CDR3 DNA reads TGTGCCAGCAGCTTAGGTTCAGGGGGCGTCTACGAGCAGTACTTC. It yields the protein CASSLGSGGVYEQYF.

This clonotype was seen only a few times. The rearrangement links TRBV7-9 to TRBJ2-5; 7 nucleotides agree with TRBD2. J lost 11 bases, V lost 3 bases, and 21 bases had no gene match. Germline V lookup: CDR1 SEHNR, CDR2 FQNEAQ (reference sequence). This CDR3 has 17 residues. The CDR3 nucleotides read TGTGCCAGCAGCTTTCACTTCCCCGCGGGAGCCGGAGGTGAGCAGTACTTC. It is translated as CASSFHFPAGAGGEQYF.

This clonotype was counted only a few times. The gene calls are TRBV7-9 and TRBJ2-7; 7 bases line up with TRBD1. The CDR3 has 14 amino acids. Germline assignment: CDR1 SEHNR and CDR2 FQNEAQ (reference sequence). J was trimmed by 3 bases and V by 5 bases; bases with no gene match: 7. The CDR3 DNA reads as TGTGCCAGCAGCCCTCGACAGGGCTACTACGAGCAGTACTTC. As protein: CASSPRQGYYEQYF.

The chain employs TRBV7-8 and TRBJ2-5; D unresolved. Germline CDR1 and CDR2: SGHVS and FQNEAQ. Deletions cut 1 base from V and 2 bases from J, with 14 bases between. CDR3 size: 16 residues. CDR3 loop: CASSLGGLLAQETQYF. The CDR3 DNA is TGTGCCAGCAGCTTAGGGGGTCTCCTGGCTCAAGAGACCCAGTACTTC.

The rearrangement links TRBV20-1 to TRBJ2-3, with 10 bases matching TRBD2. CDR3 size: 16 residues. Losses at the gene ends were 0 bases for V and 0 bases for J; bases not matched to a gene: 3. Germline V gene data show CDR1 as DFQATT and CDR2 as SNEGSKA (reference sequence). This CDR3 reads CSARDGLAESTDTQYF. The CDR3 nucleotides are TGCAGTGCTAGAGATGGACTAGCGGAGAGCACAGATACGCAGTATTTT.

On this clonotype: A much larger clone sits a single nucleotide away, making a read error possible. The V gene is TRBV5-1, the J gene TRBJ2-7, with 12 nucleotides matching TRBD2. CDR3 length: 18 amino acids. Germline CDR1 SGHRS, CDR2 YFSETQ. CDR3: CVSSLAPTSGSVSYEQYF. CDR3 nucleotides: TGCGTCAGCAGCTTGGCCCCGACTAGCGGGAGCGTCTCCTACGAGCAGTACTTC.

V is TRBV9 and J is TRBJ2-5; D uncertain. The germline V gene has CDR1 SGDLS and CDR2 YYNGEE. The CDR3 runs 15 residues. V was trimmed by 3 bases and J by 2 bases, leaving 14 bases between them. As DNA, the CDR3 is TGTGCCAGCAGCGAAAGGTCAGCGATGCAAGAGACCCAGTACTTC. This sequence encodes CASSERSAMQETQYF.

The chain employs TRBV13 and TRBJ2-3, with no clear D. Deletions cut 6 bases from V and 4 bases from J, with 2 bases between. The CDR3 is 10 amino acids. Germline CDR1 reads PRHDT; CDR2 reads FYEKMQ (reference sequence). Written as DNA, the CDR3 is TGTGCCAGCAGTGCAGATACGCAGTATTTT. Translated: CASSADTQYF. The entire variable domain, with the rest obtained from reference TRBV13 and TRBJ2-3, is as follows: AAGVIQSPRHLIKEKRETATLKCYPIPRHDTVYWYQQGPGQDPQFLISFYEKMQSDKGSIPDRFSAQQFSDYHSELNMSSLELGDSALYFCASSADTQYFGPGTRLTVL.

The rearrangement links TRBV18 to TRBJ2-1; tentatively, D is TRBD2 (5 bases). V was pared by 3 bases and J by 5 bases, with 8 bases between. Germline V gene data show CDR1 as KGHSH and CDR2 as LQKENI. CDR3 length: 13 amino acids. DNA for the CDR3: TGTGCCAGCTCACCGGACTTAAACAATGAGCAGTTCTTC. Translating it yields CASSPDLNNEQFF.

This rearrangement joins TRBV20-1 to TRBJ2-3; D ambiguous. The CDR3 runs to 14 residues. The ends were cut back, 3 bases at V and 1 base at J, with 11 bases in the middle. Germline V gene lookup returns CDR1 DFQATT and CDR2 SNEGSKA (reference sequence). The CDR3 DNA is TGCAGTGCTAGGGCCCAGGAAGGCACAGATACGCAGTATTTT. Amino acids: CSARAQEGTDTQYF.